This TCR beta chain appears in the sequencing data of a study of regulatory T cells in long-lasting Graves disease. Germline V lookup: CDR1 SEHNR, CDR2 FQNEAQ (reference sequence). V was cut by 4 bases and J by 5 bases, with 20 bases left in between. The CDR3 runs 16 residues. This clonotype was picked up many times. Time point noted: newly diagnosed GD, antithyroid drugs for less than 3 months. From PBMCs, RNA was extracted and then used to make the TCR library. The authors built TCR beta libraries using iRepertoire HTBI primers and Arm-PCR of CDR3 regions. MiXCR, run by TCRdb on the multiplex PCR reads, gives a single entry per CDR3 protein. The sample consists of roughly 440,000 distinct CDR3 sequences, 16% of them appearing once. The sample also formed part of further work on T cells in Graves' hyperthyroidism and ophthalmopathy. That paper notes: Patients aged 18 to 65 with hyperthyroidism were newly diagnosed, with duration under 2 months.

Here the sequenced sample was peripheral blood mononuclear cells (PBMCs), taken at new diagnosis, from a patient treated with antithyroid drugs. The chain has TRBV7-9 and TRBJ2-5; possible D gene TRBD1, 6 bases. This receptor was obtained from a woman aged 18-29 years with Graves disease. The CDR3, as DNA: TGTGCCAGCAGCTCCTCGACAGGAGCCCCCAGGGAGACCCAGTACTTC. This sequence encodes CASSSSTGAPRETQYF.